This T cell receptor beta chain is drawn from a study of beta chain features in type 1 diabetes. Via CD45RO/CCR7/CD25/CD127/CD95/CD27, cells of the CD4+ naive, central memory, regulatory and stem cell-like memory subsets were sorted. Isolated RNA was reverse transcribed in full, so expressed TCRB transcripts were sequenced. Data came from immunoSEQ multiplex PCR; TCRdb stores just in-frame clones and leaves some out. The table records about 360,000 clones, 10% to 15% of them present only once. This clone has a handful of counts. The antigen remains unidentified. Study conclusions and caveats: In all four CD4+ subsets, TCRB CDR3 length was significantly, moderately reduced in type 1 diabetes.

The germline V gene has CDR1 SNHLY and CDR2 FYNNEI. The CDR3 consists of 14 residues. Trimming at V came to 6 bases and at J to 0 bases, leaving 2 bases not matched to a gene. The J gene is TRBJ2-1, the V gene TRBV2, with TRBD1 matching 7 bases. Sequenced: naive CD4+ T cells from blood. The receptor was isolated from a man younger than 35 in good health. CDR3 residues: CASRAGGSYNEQFF. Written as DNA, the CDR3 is TGTGCCAGCAGGGCAGGGGGCTCCTACAATGAGCAGTTCTTC.